The rows below give T cell receptor beta chains drawn from one sample of a study of T cell responses to AZD1222 COVID-19 vaccine. Generated by immunoSEQ multiplex PCR, the TCRdb table keeps only in-frame clones and is missing some. The table includes 200,000 to 250,000 clones, about 94% detected once. Sequences were derived from peripheral blood, sampled 28 days after the second dose of the MenACWY control vaccine. The receptors derive from an adult who received the MenACWY meningococcal vaccine as a control. The CDR3 runs from the conserved cysteine through the conserved F or W. The D gene is left open where the match is weak. For some rows the clone size is stated as once, few or many, or as a class when expanded; others skip it.

cdr3_nt cdr3_aa d_call clone_size j_call v_call
TGTGCCAGCAGTGACCGGGAATGGAGTGAGCAGTTCTTC CASSDREWSEQFF - - TRBJ2-1 TRBV6-4
TGTGCCAGCAGCAGATGGACAGGCGGGGTCCCAGATACGCAGTATTTT CASSRWTGGVPDTQYF - - TRBJ2-3 TRBV7-6
TGCGCCAGCAGCTTGGGCACAGGGATGTTCTCTGAAGCTTTCTTT CASSLGTGMFSEAFF - - TRBJ1-1 TRBV5-1
TGTGCCAGCAGTTACTCGAGCTCCTCCTACGAGCAGTACTTC CASSYSSSSYEQYF - - TRBJ2-7 TRBV6-5
TGTGCCAGCTCACTAGGAGCCCGGGGCTACACCTTC CASSLGARGYTF - - TRBJ1-2 TRBV18
TGTGCCAGCAGCTGGGATAGCGGAAACACCATATATTTT CASSWDSGNTIYF - - TRBJ1-3 TRBV7-9
TGCGCCAGCAGCTCCATGGGTGGGACGAACACTGAAGCTTTCTTT CASSSMGGTNTEAFF - - TRBJ1-1 TRBV5-1
TGTGCCAGCAGCCGGGGATCCTATAATTCACCCCTCCACTTT CASSRGSYNSPLHF - - TRBJ1-6 TRBV3-1/TRBV3-2
TGTGCCAGCAGCCAAGCCCTCCTAGCGGGAGGGGGCTTCGGCTACAATGAGCAGTTCTTC CASSQALLAGGGFGYNEQFF TRBD2 - TRBJ2-1 TRBV4-2
TGTGCCAGCAGCTTGAGGGGAGTCTCCGGCATTCAGTACTTC CASSLRGVSGIQYF - - TRBJ2-4 TRBV5-6
TGTGCCAGCAGCCCGAGGGGTCGTTACACTGAAGCTTTCTTT CASSPRGRYTEAFF - - TRBJ1-1 TRBV5-4
TGTGCCAGCAGTGACTCTCAGGGGGCCAGACTCTATGGCTACACCTTC CASSDSQGARLYGYTF TRBD1 - TRBJ1-2 TRBV6-4
TGTGCCAGTAGTATTGGAGGGGCGTCGGCCTACACCTTC CASSIGGASAYTF - - TRBJ1-2 TRBV19
TGTGCCAGCAGCTCCCAGGTTTGGGGCCCCCTCTCTGGAAACACCATATATTTT CASSSQVWGPLSGNTIYF - - TRBJ1-3 TRBV11-2
TGTGCCAGTAGTATAGCCGGACTAGCGGGAGAAATACCGGGCGAGCAGTACTTC CASSIAGLAGEIPGEQYF TRBD2 - TRBJ2-7 TRBV19
TGTGCCACCAGATCGAGGGGGAACTATGGCTACACCTTC CATRSRGNYGYTF - - TRBJ1-2 TRBV19
TGTGCCAGCAGCCAAGAATCTAGCGGGTTCAATGAGCAGTTCTTC CASSQESSGFNEQFF TRBD2 - TRBJ2-1 TRBV4-2
TGTGCTAGTGGTGGGACCTACAATGAGCAGTTCTTC CASGGTYNEQFF - - TRBJ2-1 TRBV12-5
TGTGCCAGCAGCTTAGGGGTGGCTAGCGGAACAGATACGCAGTATTTT CASSLGVASGTDTQYF TRBD2 once TRBJ2-3 TRBV7-9
TGTGCCAGCAGCTTTCTCTATACCGAGCAGTTCTTC CASSFLYTEQFF - once TRBJ2-1 TRBV7-9
TGTGCCAGCAGTCCCCTGGGGGGGGCGAGGGGTCAGCCCCAGCATTTT CASSPLGGARGQPQHF - - TRBJ1-5 TRBV28
TGTGCCAGCAGCAAACAGGGGGGAAATTCACCCCTCCACTTT CASSKQGGNSPLHF TRBD1 - TRBJ1-6 TRBV7-9
TGTGCCACCAGCAGAGATGTCGGCTACGAGCAGTACTTC CATSRDVGYEQYF - - TRBJ2-7 TRBV15
TGTGCCAGCAGTTTTCAGACAGGGGAATATGGCTACACCTTC CASSFQTGEYGYTF TRBD1 - TRBJ1-2 TRBV2
TGCGCCAGCAGCCCAGGAGCAACTAATGAAAAACTGTTTTTT CASSPGATNEKLFF - - TRBJ1-4 TRBV23-1
TGTGCCAGCAGCTTGGGGATCCCCACCTCCTACGAGCAGTACTTC CASSLGIPTSYEQYF - - TRBJ2-7 TRBV5-4
TGTGCCAGCTCCAGCGGGAGTTACAATGAGCAGTTCTTC CASSSGSYNEQFF TRBD2 - TRBJ2-1 TRBV27
TGCGCCAGCAGCCTCTCCACAGGGAGCAATGAAAAACTGTTTTTT CASSLSTGSNEKLFF - once TRBJ1-4 TRBV5-1
TGTGCCAGCAGCTCCCGGCTAGGAGGCAGGGGTTCACCCCTCCACTTT CASSSRLGGRGSPLHF - - TRBJ1-6 TRBV5-5
TGTGCCAGCAGTTACTCCCATCTGGAGCCCCGGGGCTACACCTTC CASSYSHLEPRGYTF - - TRBJ1-2 TRBV6-5
TGTGCCAGCAGTGAAAGGACAGGCGGAGGCCAGCCCCAGCATTTT CASSERTGGGQPQHF TRBD1 - TRBJ1-5 TRBV2
TGTGCCAGCACCACTTTAGGGACAGGGGAAGAGACCCAGTACTTC CASTTLGTGEETQYF TRBD1 - TRBJ2-5 TRBV3-1/TRBV3-2
TGTGCCAGCAGTTTATCGGGACAGGGAATTGGTGGCTACACCTTC CASSLSGQGIGGYTF TRBD1 - TRBJ1-2 TRBV28
TGTGCCAGCAGACTAACGGTTGCAGGTACAGATACGCAGTATTTT CASRLTVAGTDTQYF - - TRBJ2-3 TRBV6-5
TGTGCCAGCAGCCAAGAATCGAGCACAGATACGCAGTATTTT CASSQESSTDTQYF - - TRBJ2-3 TRBV4-2
TGTGCCATCAACGGGGGGGAAGACACTTATAATTCACCCCTCCACTTT CAINGGEDTYNSPLHF - - TRBJ1-6 TRBV10-3
TGTGCCAGCAGCTCGACGGGCAGCCCTGAGCAGTTCTTC CASSSTGSPEQFF - once TRBJ2-1 TRBV11-2
TGTGCCAGCAGCCCACTAGCGGGGGGGCTCGGTGAGCAGTTCTTC CASSPLAGGLGEQFF TRBD2 - TRBJ2-1 TRBV11-3
TGTGCCAGCAGTTTTGTTGGGGGCGAGCAGTACTTC CASSFVGGEQYF - - TRBJ2-7 TRBV27